This T cell receptor beta chain was captured in a study of shared clonotypes between healthy human individuals. Replicate PCRs run on sorted subsets employed roughly 180 ng DNA, about 27,000 T cell genomes. The assay was immunoSEQ multiplex PCR, and TCRdb's table has in-frame clones only and misses some. The table includes around 940,000 clones, over 60% detected once. Per germline, CDR1 ENHRY and CDR2 SYGVKD. V was trimmed by 2 bases and J by 6 bases, leaving 17 bases between them. The CDR3 runs 15 residues. The healthy adult donors were HIV-negative and reported no recent acute infections or vaccinations.

V is TRBV10-3 and J is TRBJ2-7; D gene unclear. This receptor was taken from a man aged 18-30 years in good health. The sample was memory CD4+ T cells sorted from blood. Subset denoted: CD45RA-negative fraction. The CDR3 is CAISETETSRAEQYF. CDR3 in DNA: TGTGCCATCAGTGAGACCGAGACCTCCCGTGCCGAGCAGTACTTC.